The 24 T cell receptor beta chains in this list originate from one sample, sequenced in a study of identical twins. From the 5' RACE reads, TCRdb called clonotypes with MiXCR, one entry per CDR3 protein. The table includes hundreds of thousands of distinct CDR3 sequences, about 20% detected once. Another study also made use of these data, one on T cells expressing NK-cell markers.

Material: PBMCs. The receptors derive from a young woman in good health.

The chain uses TRBV7-9 and TRBJ2-3; 10 bases align to TRBD2. The ends lost 8 bases at V and 5 bases at J; junction bases unmatched: 4. The germline V gene has CDR1 SEHNR and CDR2 FQNEAQ (reference sequence). The CDR3 length is 13 residues. The CDR3 protein is CASLIAGGDTQYF. In DNA, the CDR3 is TGTGCCAGCCTGATAGCGGGGGGAGATACGCAGTATTTT.

This clonotype has at least ten counts. V usage is TRBV7-9 and J usage is TRBJ2-7; 8 bases match TRBD1. CDR3 size: 14 residues. Germline values: CDR1 SEHNR, CDR2 FQNEAQ (reference sequence). The V gene end was trimmed by 5 bases and the J gene end by 0 bases; junction bases not matched to a gene: 3. The CDR3 coding sequence is TGTGCCAGCAGCGGCAGGGGGCTCTCCTACGAGCAGTACTTC. Protein sequence: CASSGRGLSYEQYF.

This clonotype was seen a few times. The rearrangement joins TRBV9 to TRBJ2-1; unclear D gene. V dropped 0 bases and J dropped 5 bases, with 9 bases sitting between them. Germline assignment: CDR1 SGDLS and CDR2 YYNGEE. The CDR3 length is 14 residues. The CDR3 nucleotides are TGTGCCAGCAGCGTAGAGTCCTACCACAATGAGCAGTTCTTC. It codes for CASSVESYHNEQFF.

The V and J genes are TRBV28 and TRBJ2-7, with TRBD1 matching 9 bases. V shed 6 bases, J shed 7 bases, and the junction held 7 bases outside the gene matches. The CDR3 spans 13 residues. Germline CDR1 is MDHEN and CDR2 is SYDVKM. This CDR3 is CASRRTGGDEQYF. The CDR3, as DNA: TGTGCCAGCAGACGCACAGGGGGCGATGAGCAGTACTTC.

This chain links TRBV5-8 with TRBJ2-7; a weak D match, TRBD1 (6 bases). Germline V gives CDR1 SGHTS, CDR2 YDEGEE. The CDR3 extends over 14 amino acids. Trimming shortened V by 4 bases and J by 2 bases, and 13 bases separated the two germline ends. The CDR3 bases are TGTGCCAGCAGCCCGCCGGGACAACCCTACGAGCAGTACTTC. Its protein is CASSPPGQPYEQYF. Based on the CDR3 plus reference TRBV5-8 and TRBJ2-7, the full variable domain is EAGVTQSPTHLIKTRGQQATLRCSPISGHTSVYWYQQALGLGLQFLLWYDEGEERNRGNFPPRFSGRQFPNYSSELNVNALELEDSALYLCASSPPGQPYEQYFGPGTRLTVT.

The chain joins TRBV12-3 or TRBV12-4 to TRBJ2-1; D is possibly TRBD1 (7 bases). The CDR3 runs to 14 residues. Trimming took off 6 bases at V and 7 bases at J, with 16 bases between the two ends. CDR3 region: CASRGGQLRNEQFF. The CDR3 DNA is TGTGCCAGCAGGGGGGGACAGCTACGGAATGAGCAGTTCTTC.

The CDR3 region is CSASVVALGHEQFF. CDR3 DNA sequence: TGCAGTGCTAGCGTAGTTGCCTTGGGTCATGAGCAGTTCTTC. The genes are TRBV20-1 and TRBJ2-1; D is undetermined. Trimming stripped 3 bases from V and 8 bases from J, with 17 bases between. Germline CDR1 is DFQATT and CDR2 is SNEGSKA (reference sequence). This CDR3 is built from 14 residues.

This clonotype was seen a handful of times. The chain couples TRBV7-3 to TRBJ2-1, with D perhaps matching TRBD1 or TRBD2 (6 bases each). Germline V lookup: CDR1 SGHTA, CDR2 FQGTGA. With 5 bases removed from V and 11 bases from J, the gap between germline ends came to 13 bases. CDR3 length: 12 residues. The CDR3 coding sequence is TGTGCCAGCAGCCCCCCCCGGGGGCAGCAGTTCTTC. Amino acid sequence: CASSPPRGQQFF.

The CDR3, as DNA: TGTGCCAGCAGCCAAGATACTAGCGGGACCTACGAGCAGTACTTC. Translated: CASSQDTSGTYEQYF. V is TRBV3-1 and J is TRBJ2-7; TRBD2 matches 10 bases. V gave up 0 bases and J gave up 2 bases; unmatched junction bases: 1. CDR3 length: 15 residues. Germline V CDR1 and CDR2: LGHDT, YNNKEL (reference sequence).

The chain has TRBV12-3 or TRBV12-4 and TRBJ2-3, with D unresolved. Deletions cut 5 bases from V and 2 bases from J, with 14 bases between. The CDR3 runs 15 residues. The CDR3 spells CASSIWTANTDTQYF. The CDR3, as DNA: TGTGCCAGCAGTATTTGGACGGCCAACACAGATACGCAGTATTTT.

Remarks on this clonotype: Its ends do not fully match the called genes, so a read error is possible. This chain links TRBV7-2 with TRBJ2-3; D unclear. The CDR3 totals 12 residues. Germline V lookup: CDR1 SGHTA, CDR2 FQGNSA. The CDR3 DNA follows: TGTGCCAGCAGTTTAGATCGGTCCACGCAGTATTTT. Translated, it gives CASSLDRSTQYF.

Many counts were recorded for this clonotype. The J gene is TRBJ2-7, the V gene TRBV12-3 or TRBV12-4; 7 bases are a match to TRBD2. The CDR3 spans 15 residues. V lost 4 bases, J lost 6 bases, and 12 bases stayed unmatched. The CDR3 reads CASSSIRASGGEQYF. The CDR3 bases are TGTGCCAGCAGTTCCATACGGGCTAGCGGAGGCGAGCAGTACTTC.

This chain connects TRBV5-1 to TRBJ2-2; no definite D call. The CDR3 has 13 residues. The V end was cut by 9 bases, the J end by 5 bases, with 14 bases between. The germline CDR1 and CDR2 sequences are SGHRS and YFSETQ. In DNA, the CDR3 is TGCGCCACTCGTAAGGCCGGTACCGGGGAGCTGTTTTTT. It translates to CATRKAGTGELFF.

The chain recombines TRBV7-2 with TRBJ2-7, with D possibly TRBD1 on 5 matching bases. The length of the CDR3 is 12 residues. The ends were cut back, 3 bases at V and 7 bases at J, with 10 bases in the middle. CDR1 and CDR2 (germline): SGHTA, FQGNSA. The CDR3 nucleotides are TGTGCCAGCAGCTTCGTGGGGCGGGAGCAGTACTTC. This sequence encodes CASSFVGREQYF.

This clonotype has only a few counts. The genes are TRBV12-5 and TRBJ2-3; maybe TRBD2 (6 bases). The CDR3 is 11 amino acids. V lost 7 bases and J lost 5, with 7 bases in between. Looked up from germline, CDR1 is LGHNT and CDR2 is FRNRAP. The CDR3 bases are TGTGCTAGTGCCGGGAGAGATACGCAGTATTTT. This gives the protein CASAGRDTQYF.

This clonotype has just a few counts. The chain joins TRBV3-1 to TRBJ2-5; D call uncertain. The CDR3 has 16 residues. The V gene's germline CDR1 is LGHDT and CDR2 YNNKEL (reference sequence). V was trimmed by 1 base and J by 7 bases, leaving 19 bases between them. CDR3 nucleotides: TGTGCCAGCAGCCAAGTCATTTCCGGGCTCACGGGGACCCAGTACTTC. This translates into CASSQVISGLTGTQYF.

The sample holds many counts of this clonotype. V gene TRBV11-2 combines with J gene TRBJ2-1; D perhaps matches TRBD1 (6 bases). Per germline, CDR1 SGHAT and CDR2 FQNNGV. This CDR3 region has 14 residues. The V end was cut by 1 base, the J end by 9 bases, with 13 bases between. The DNA of the CDR3 is TGTGCCAGCAGCTTAGTCAGGGGTAAGCGTGAGCAGTTCTTC. Translation gives CASSLVRGKREQFF.

As for this clonotype: At one end, the junction sequence differs from germline, possibly due to a read error. V gene TRBV12-3 or TRBV12-4 combines with J gene TRBJ2-3, with 7 bases aligning to TRBD2. This CDR3 comprises 18 residues. The CDR3: CAISLVFGLAEGTDTQYF. The CDR3 DNA reads as TGTGCCATCAGTTTAGTATTTGGCCTAGCGGAAGGCACAGATACGCAGTATTTT.

The chain has TRBV5-1 and TRBJ1-2, with 7 bases identical to TRBD1. The CDR3 covers 13 residues. The V and J ends lost 5 bases and 3 bases, in that order; junction bases with no gene match: 4. The germline V gene encodes CDR1 SGHRS and CDR2 YFSETQ. Here the CDR3 DNA reads TGCGCCAGCAGTATCGGACAGGACTATGGCTACACCTTC. Its protein product is CASSIGQDYGYTF. Full variable domain (remainder filled in from reference TRBV5-1 and TRBJ1-2): KAGVTQTPRYLIKTRGQQVTLSCSPISGHRSVSWYQQTPGQGLQFLFEYFSETQRNKGNFPGRFSGRQFSNSRSEMNVSTLELGDSALYLCASSIGQDYGYTFGSGTRLTVV.

V gene TRBV7-2 combines with J gene TRBJ2-1; TRBD2 matches 13 bases. The V segment lost 6 bases and the J segment 6 bases; nucleotides outside the gene matches: 8. Germline V gives CDR1 SGHTA, CDR2 FQGNSA. The CDR3 extends over 16 amino acids. CDR3 sequence: CASSFPGTSGTNEQFF. CDR3 sequence (DNA): TGTGCCAGCAGTTTCCCTGGGACTAGCGGGACCAATGAGCAGTTCTTC.

This clonotype was picked up a small number of times. The rearrangement uses TRBV29-1 and TRBJ2-3; tentatively, D is TRBD2 (6 bases). The CDR3 runs to 13 residues. Germline V gene data show CDR1 as SQVTM and CDR2 as ANQGSEA. V was shortened by 1 base and J by 6 bases, with 11 bases between the two germline ends. The CDR3 bases are TGCAGCGTTGAAGGCGCGCTAGCGGATACGCAGTATTTT. It translates to CSVEGALADTQYF.

This clonotype was counted between two and nine times. The chain combines TRBV20-1 with TRBJ2-7, with a possible D match to TRBD1 (5 bases). CDR3 size: 15 residues. Trimming removed 0 bases from V and 3 bases from J, with 15 bases in between. Germline V gene sequence: CDR1 DFQATT, CDR2 SNEGSKA (reference sequence). The CDR3 coding sequence is TGCAGTGCTAGAGATTCCCAGGGTTCCCTCTACGAGCAGTACTTC. Translating it yields CSARDSQGSLYEQYF.

The table lists this clonotype with many counts. The V call is TRBV12-3 or TRBV12-4, the J call TRBJ1-2; D call uncertain. V was clipped by 5 bases and J by 3 bases, with 7 bases between them. The CDR3 length is 12 residues. CDR3 protein: CASSKTDYGYTF. The CDR3 DNA follows: TGTGCCAGCAGTAAGACGGACTATGGCTACACCTTC.

The J gene is TRBJ1-1, the V gene TRBV25-1; D uncertain. The CDR3 contains 14 residues. Germline CDR1 reads MGHDK; CDR2 reads SYGVNS. Trimming took off 3 bases at V and 6 bases at J, with 14 bases between the two ends. For the CDR3, the DNA is TGTGCCAGCAGTGACCTAAGACAAGGCGCTGAAGCTTTCTTT. Protein product: CASSDLRQGAEAFF.